This T cell receptor beta chain stems from a study of shared clonotypes between healthy human individuals (dated by TCRdb to the early 2020s). Regarding the research as a whole: The cohort comprised a couple of women and a few men aged 18 to 49 years. For each donor, three plates each were used for CD4 naive and CD4 memory, two plates were used for CD8 naive, and one plate was used for CD8 memory. Blood TCR repertoires of a handful of healthy adults were deeply sequenced to estimate repertoire size and the extent of clonotype sharing between individuals. To increase sequencing depth and limit assay-specific biases, different laboratories used diverse techniques to prepare libraries and sequence TCR repertoires. Leukapheresis yielded between about 0.94 and 10 billion PBMCs per donor. What the research found in general, with its limitations: Rarefaction of sorted-subset datasets indicated incomplete sequencing despite the large sequencing depth. About 4.5% of naive CD4, around 4% of naive CD8, 2.3% of memory CD4, and roughly 0.4% of memory CD8 clonotypes were shared across a few donors. Sampling was limited to blood, and TCR repertoires in tissue likely differ from TCR repertoires in blood. Higher generation probabilities were observed for clonotypes shared by all four sorted-subset donors than for non-shared clonotypes. The genetic and exposure-history diversity represented was limited by the small number of donors. Based on pairwise subsampling, the degree of clonotype sharing among donors was expected to be affected by sequencing depth. Larger estimated clonotype richness was generally found for naive subsets than for memory subsets.

The donors were healthy, HIV-negative adults with no recently reported acute infections or vaccinations. All donors were Caucasian adults living in Nashville, Tennessee, USA. Magnetic negative selection was used to enrich CD4+ T cells, after which naive cells were positively selected on CD45RA and the negative fraction became the memory subset. Blood was collected by leukapheresis, and PBMCs were isolated by Ficoll-Histopaque density gradient centrifugation and then cryopreserved in liquid nitrogen vapor phase. Analytical flow cytometry was used to check the purity and quantity of every magnetically sorted T cell population. Genomic DNA was isolated from each sorted fraction and quantified by UV absorbance on a Nanodrop 2000c. The germline V end is reduced by 5 bases and the J end by 2 bases; junction bases left unmatched: 6. Taken from the germline V gene, the CDR1 and CDR2 loops are MDHEN and SYDVKM. Reading from cysteine to phenylalanine, the CDR3 counts 17 amino acids. The only DNA kept is the CDR3, 51 bases in frame from the first base.

TCR CDR3 regions were amplified from genomic DNA by multiplex PCR using the deep immunoSEQ assay. Genomic DNA extracted from each cell subset was distributed evenly over all wells of several immunoSEQ 96-well plates, and each plate served as one replicate. For sorted subsets, around 200 ng genomic DNA, equal to 25,000 to 35,000 T cell genomes, was loaded into each replicate PCR. Purified libraries were measured with a Qubit 3.0 fluorometer, size-checked on a Bioanalyzer 2100, and measured again with the KAPA Library Quantification kit. Every immunoSEQ 96-well plate was sequenced on a separate single-read 150-cycle Illumina NextSeq 550 flow cell. The source study handled its data this way. The immunoSEQ output contained only junctional sequences without quality scores, so filtering could not match that applied to full-length reads. To assign V/J genes and CDR3, sequences were annotated against IMGT germline references using PyIR, a Python wrapper for IgBLAST v1.9. Any read was removed if the V/J assignment was weak (E-value above 1e-6), the CDR3 was missing, or the read contained stop codons, out-of-frame junctions, or ambiguous translated residues. V3J clonotypes were defined as sequences sharing an identical inferred V gene, J gene, and CDR3 amino acid sequence. To compute the percentage overlap between repertoires, the number of shared unique clonotypes was divided by the size of the smaller repertoire. Repertoire richness was assessed with RTK rarefaction, the Chao1 estimator, and Recon v2.1 estimates of unobserved clonotypes. Generation probabilities for all TCRbeta clonotypes obtained by the gDNA method from a handful of donors were computed using OLGA. Imported from immuneACCESS, the table was reduced by TCRdb to in-frame sequences with V and J called. These copies leave out some clones; in studies compared against another copy, an unresolved V gene accounts for under half, and the cause of the remainder is not known. The DNA gave D and trimming, while V, J and clone size come from that table. The sample table records hundreds of thousands of clones; around 78% of these occur just once. The ten biggest clones cover around 2% of the sample.

Concerning this clone: Its antigen remains undetermined. Base quality data are lacking; no much larger clone is found one base away.

The sequenced sample consisted of memory CD4+ T cells sorted from blood. The cell subset or site label corresponds to: CD45RA-negative fraction. Recombination linked TRBV28 to TRBJ2-1; TRBD2 fits 13 bases in the junction. The source of this sequence is a young woman in good health. CDR3 reads: CASSPMGLAGTYNEQFF. The DNA is TGTGCCAGCAGTCCGATGGGACTAGCGGGAACCTACAATGAGCAGTTCTTC.